The TCR beta chain under discussion was sequenced for a study of blood T cell repertoires in COVID-19. Study context: Acute-phase and convalescent COVID-19 samples originated in the United States, Italy and Spain. PBMCs, B-cell-depleted T cells, or T cells were the source of the cDNA or gDNA that made up the material.

V lost 2 bases to trimming and J lost 8 bases, with 9 bases between them. The CDR3 is 12 amino acids. Source study methods: Estimates of nucleated cell counts were drawn from the amplification of reference gene primers. TCRdb's copy holds only in-frame clones and misses some; the assay was immunoSEQ multiplex PCR. V and J calls and clone size are given by that table; D and trimming were obtained from the DNA. The data hold roughly 80,000 clones, with roughly 80% observed a single time. The chain joins TRBV12-3 or TRBV12-4 to TRBJ1-1; D not certain. Sequenced sample: peripheral blood. The origin of this receptor is an older woman with acute or convalescent COVID-19. CDR3 sequence reads: CASSLSSGEAFF. CDR3 in DNA: TGTGCCAGCAGTTTAAGTTCGGGAGAAGCTTTCTTT.